This TCR beta chain was recovered during a study of T cell changes during pregnancy in multiple sclerosis. This CDR3 region has 15 residues. J was trimmed by 6 bases and V by 5 bases; bases with no gene match: 12. CDR1 and CDR2 from the germline V gene are SEHNR and FQNEAQ (reference sequence). This table comes from immunoSEQ multiplex PCR, and its TCRdb copy is limited to in-frame clones, with some not included. Among around 30,000 clones, approximately 90% were seen once, and the ten largest hold 5% to 6%. The specimen comprised CD8+ T cells from peripheral blood mononuclear cells, sampled before pregnancy. This chain uses TRBV7-9 with TRBJ1-2, with 7 positions matching TRBD1. This receptor was identified in a female donor with multiple sclerosis, enrolled in a pregnancy study. As DNA, the CDR3 is TGTGCCAGCAGCCTGACGTGGACAGGATACGATGGCTACACCTTC. This gives the protein CASSLTWTGYDGYTF.